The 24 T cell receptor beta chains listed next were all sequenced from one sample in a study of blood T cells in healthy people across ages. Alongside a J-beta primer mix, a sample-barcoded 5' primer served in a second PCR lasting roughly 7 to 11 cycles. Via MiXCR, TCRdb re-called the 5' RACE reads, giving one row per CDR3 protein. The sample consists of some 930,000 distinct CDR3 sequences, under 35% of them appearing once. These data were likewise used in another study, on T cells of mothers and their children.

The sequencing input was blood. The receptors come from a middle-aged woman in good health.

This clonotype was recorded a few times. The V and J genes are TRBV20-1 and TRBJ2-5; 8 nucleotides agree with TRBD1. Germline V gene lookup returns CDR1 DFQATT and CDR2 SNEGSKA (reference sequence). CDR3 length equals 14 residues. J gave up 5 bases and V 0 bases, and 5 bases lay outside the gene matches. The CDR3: CSARDSGGKETQYF. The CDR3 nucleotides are TGCAGTGCTAGAGATTCAGGGGGCAAGGAGACCCAGTACTTC.

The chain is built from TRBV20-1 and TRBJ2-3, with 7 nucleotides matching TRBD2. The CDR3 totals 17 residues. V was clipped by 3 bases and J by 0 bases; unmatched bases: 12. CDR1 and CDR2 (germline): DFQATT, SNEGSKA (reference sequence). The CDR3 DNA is TGCAGTGCTAGGCTAGGCGGGGGATTACCTAGCACAGATACGCAGTATTTT. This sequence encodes CSARLGGGLPSTDTQYF.

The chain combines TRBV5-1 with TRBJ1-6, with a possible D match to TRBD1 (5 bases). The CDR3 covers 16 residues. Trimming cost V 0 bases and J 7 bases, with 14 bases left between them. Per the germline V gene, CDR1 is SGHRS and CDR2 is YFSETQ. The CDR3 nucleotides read TGCGCCAGCAGCTTGGGCGGCGCGGCAGGGAATTCACCCCTCCACTTT. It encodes CASSLGGAAGNSPLHF.

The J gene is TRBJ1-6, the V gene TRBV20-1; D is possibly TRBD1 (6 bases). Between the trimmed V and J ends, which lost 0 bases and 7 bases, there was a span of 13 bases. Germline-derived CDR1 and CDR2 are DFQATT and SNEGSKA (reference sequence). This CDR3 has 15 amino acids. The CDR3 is CSARETGGINSPLHF. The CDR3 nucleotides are TGCAGTGCTAGAGAAACGGGGGGCATCAATTCACCCCTCCACTTT.

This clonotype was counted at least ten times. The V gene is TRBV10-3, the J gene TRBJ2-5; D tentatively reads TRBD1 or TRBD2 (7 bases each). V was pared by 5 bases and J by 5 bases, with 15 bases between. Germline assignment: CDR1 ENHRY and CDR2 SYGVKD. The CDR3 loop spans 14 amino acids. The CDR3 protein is CAISPGGEMETQYF. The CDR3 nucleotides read TGTGCCATCAGTCCAGGGGGGGAAATGGAGACCCAGTACTTC.

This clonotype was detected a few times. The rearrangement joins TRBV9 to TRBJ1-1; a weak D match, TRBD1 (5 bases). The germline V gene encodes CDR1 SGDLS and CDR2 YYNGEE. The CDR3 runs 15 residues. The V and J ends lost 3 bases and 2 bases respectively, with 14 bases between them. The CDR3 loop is CASSGGETTNTEAFF. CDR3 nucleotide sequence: TGTGCCAGCAGCGGAGGGGAGACAACCAACACTGAAGCTTTCTTT.

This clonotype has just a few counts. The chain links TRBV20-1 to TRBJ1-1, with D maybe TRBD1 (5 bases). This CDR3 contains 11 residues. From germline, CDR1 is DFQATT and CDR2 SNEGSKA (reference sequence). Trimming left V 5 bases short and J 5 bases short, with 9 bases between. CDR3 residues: CSAAWGTEAFF. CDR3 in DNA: TGCAGTGCTGCATGGGGGACTGAAGCTTTCTTT.

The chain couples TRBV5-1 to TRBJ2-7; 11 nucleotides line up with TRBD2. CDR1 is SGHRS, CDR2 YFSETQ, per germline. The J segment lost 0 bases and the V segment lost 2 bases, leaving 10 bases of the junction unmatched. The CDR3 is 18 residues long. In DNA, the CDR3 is TGCGCCAGCAGCTTAGGGCTAGCGGGGGGCCTAAGCTCCTACGAGCAGTACTTC. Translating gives CASSLGLAGGLSSYEQYF.

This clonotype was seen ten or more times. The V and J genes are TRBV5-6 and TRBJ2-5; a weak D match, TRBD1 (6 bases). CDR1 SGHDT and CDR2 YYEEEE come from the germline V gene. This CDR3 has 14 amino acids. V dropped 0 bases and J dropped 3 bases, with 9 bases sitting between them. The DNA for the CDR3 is TGTGCCAGCAGCTTGGGGCAGGGGAAAGAGACCCAGTACTTC. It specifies CASSLGQGKETQYF.

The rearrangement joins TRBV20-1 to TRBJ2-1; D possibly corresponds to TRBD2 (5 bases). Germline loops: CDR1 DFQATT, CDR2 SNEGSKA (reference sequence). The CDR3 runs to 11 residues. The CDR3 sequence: CMGSSYNEQFF. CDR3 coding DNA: TGCATGGGGAGCTCCTACAATGAGCAGTTCTTC.

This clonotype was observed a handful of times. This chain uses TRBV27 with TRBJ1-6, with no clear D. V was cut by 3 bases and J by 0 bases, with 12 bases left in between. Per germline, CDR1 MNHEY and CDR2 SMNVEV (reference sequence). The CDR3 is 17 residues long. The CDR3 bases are TGTGCCAGCAGTTTTTTATCGCAGAGCTCCTATAATTCACCCCTCCACTTT. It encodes CASSFLSQSSYNSPLHF.

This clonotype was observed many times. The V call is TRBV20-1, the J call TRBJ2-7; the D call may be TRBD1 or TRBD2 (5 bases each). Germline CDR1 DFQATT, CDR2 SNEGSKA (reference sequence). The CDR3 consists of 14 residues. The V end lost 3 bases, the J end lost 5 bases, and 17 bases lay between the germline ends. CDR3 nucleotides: TGCAGTGCTAGTATCGGGGCCAGGATGGACGAGCAGTACTTC. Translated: CSASIGARMDEQYF.

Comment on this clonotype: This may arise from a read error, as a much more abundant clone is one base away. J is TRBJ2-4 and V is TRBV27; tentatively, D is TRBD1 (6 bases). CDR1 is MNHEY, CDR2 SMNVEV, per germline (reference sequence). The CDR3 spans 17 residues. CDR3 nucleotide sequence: TGTGCCAGCAGTTTATCTTGGGGGCAGGTTGCCAAAAACGTTCAGTACTTC. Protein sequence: CASSLSWGQVAKNVQYF.

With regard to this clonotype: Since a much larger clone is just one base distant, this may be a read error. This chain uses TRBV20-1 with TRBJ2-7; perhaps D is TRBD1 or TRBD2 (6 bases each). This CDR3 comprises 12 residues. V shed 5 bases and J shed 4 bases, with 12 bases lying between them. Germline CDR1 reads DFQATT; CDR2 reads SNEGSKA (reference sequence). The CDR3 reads CSAGGTNYEQYF. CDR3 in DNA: TGCAGTGCTGGAGGGACAAATTACGAGCAGTACTTC.

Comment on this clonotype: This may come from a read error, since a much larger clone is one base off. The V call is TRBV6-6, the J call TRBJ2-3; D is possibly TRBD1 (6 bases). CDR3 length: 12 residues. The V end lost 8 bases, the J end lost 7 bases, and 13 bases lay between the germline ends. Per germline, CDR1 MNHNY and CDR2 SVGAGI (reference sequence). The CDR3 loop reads CASRQGRYTQYF. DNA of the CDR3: TGTGCCAGCCGCCAGGGGCGATATACGCAGTATTTT.

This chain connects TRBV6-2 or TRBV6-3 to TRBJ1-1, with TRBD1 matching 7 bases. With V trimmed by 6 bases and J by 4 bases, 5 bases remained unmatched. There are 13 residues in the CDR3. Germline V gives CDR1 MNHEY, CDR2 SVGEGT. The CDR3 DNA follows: TGTGCCAGCAGGTACAGGGGAGCCACTGAAGCTTTCTTT. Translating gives CASRYRGATEAFF.

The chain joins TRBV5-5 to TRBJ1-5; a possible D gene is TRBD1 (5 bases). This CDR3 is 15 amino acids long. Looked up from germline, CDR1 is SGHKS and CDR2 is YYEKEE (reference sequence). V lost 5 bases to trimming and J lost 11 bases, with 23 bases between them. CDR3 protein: CASSPGGGTSPAQHF. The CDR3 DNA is TGTGCCAGCAGTCCTGGGGGGGGGACCTCTCCAGCCCAGCATTTT.

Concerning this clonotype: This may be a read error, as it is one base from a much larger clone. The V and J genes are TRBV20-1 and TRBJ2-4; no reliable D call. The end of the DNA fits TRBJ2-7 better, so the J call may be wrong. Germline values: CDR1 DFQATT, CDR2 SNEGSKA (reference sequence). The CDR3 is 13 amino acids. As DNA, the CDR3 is TGCAGTGCTGAGAGTGACATGGTGGACGAGCAGTACTTC. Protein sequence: CSAESDMVDEQYF.

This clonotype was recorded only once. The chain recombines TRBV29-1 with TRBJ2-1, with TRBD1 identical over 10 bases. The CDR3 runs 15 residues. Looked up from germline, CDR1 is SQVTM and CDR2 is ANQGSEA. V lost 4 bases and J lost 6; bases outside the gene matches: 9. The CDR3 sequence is CSVAGRDRGRNEQFF. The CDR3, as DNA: TGCAGCGTTGCGGGTCGGGACAGGGGCCGCAATGAGCAGTTCTTC.

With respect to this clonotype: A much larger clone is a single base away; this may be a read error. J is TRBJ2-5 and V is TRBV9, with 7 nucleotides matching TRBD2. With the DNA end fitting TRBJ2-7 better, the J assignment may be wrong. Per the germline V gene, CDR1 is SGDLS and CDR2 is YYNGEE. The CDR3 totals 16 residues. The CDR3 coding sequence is TGTGCCAGCAGCGTAGCTGCCTGGGCGGGAGAATACGAGCAGTACTTC. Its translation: CASSVAAWAGEYEQYF.

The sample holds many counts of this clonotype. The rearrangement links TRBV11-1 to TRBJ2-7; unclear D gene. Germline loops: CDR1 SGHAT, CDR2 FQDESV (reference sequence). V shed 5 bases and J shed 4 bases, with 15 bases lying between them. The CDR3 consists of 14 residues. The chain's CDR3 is CASSIDTTRYEQYF. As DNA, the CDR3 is TGTGCCAGCAGCATCGATACAACACGGTACGAGCAGTACTTC.

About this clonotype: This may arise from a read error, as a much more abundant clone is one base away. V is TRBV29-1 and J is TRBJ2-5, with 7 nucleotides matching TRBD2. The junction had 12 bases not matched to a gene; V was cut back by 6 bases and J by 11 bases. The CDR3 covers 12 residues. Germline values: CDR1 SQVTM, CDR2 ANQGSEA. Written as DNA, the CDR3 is TGCAGCGTCGCAGTGGGGGGGAATGAGCAGTACTTC. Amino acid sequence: CSVAVGGNEQYF.

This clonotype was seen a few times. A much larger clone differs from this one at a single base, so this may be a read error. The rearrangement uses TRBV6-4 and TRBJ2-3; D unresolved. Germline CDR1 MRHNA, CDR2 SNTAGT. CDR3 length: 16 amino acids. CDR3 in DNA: TGTGCCCGCAGTGACTCGGCCGGAAGCTACCCAGATACGCAGTATTTT. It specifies CARSDSAGSYPDTQYF.

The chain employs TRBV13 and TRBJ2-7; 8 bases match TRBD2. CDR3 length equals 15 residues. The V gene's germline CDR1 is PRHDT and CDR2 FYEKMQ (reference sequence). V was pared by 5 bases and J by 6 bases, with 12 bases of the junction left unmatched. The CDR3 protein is CASSPSGGGSLEQYF. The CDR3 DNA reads TGTGCCAGCAGCCCCTCTGGCGGGGGGTCGCTCGAGCAGTACTTC. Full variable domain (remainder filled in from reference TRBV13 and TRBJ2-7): AAGVIQSPRHLIKEKRETATLKCYPIPRHDTVYWYQQGPGQDPQFLISFYEKMQSDKGSIPDRFSAQQFSDYHSELNMSSLELGDSALYFCASSPSGGGSLEQYFGPGTRLTVT.